These 17 T cell receptor beta chains were sequenced from one sample in a study of cytomegalovirus exposure and HLA in healthy donors. Amplification used 60 Vbeta primers and 13 Jbeta primers. Generated by immunoSEQ multiplex PCR, the TCRdb table keeps only in-frame clones and is missing some. The sample gives some 170,000 clones, roughly 87% of which show up once; around 4.1% is in the top ten. Specimen: PBMCs. All receptors derive from a man in his fifties in good health and CMV-seropositive.

The J gene is TRBJ1-6, the V gene TRBV6-6; 10 bases agree with TRBD1. There are 16 residues in the CDR3. Germline V gene sequence: CDR1 MNHNY, CDR2 SVGAGI (reference sequence). The V segment lost 0 bases and the J segment 7 bases; nucleotides outside the gene matches: 3. The CDR3 coding sequence is TGTGCCAGCAGTTACTCGACAGGGGGCGCGAATTCACCCCTCCACTTT. Encoded protein: CASSYSTGGANSPLHF.

The gene calls are TRBV27 and TRBJ1-1; D is perhaps TRBD1 (5 bases). V was shortened by 4 bases and J by 2 bases, with 11 bases between the two germline ends. The CDR3 consists of 14 residues. Per germline, CDR1 MNHEY and CDR2 SMNVEV (reference sequence). The CDR3 DNA follows: TGTGCCAGCAGTTCCACGCGGGGCAACACTGAAGCTTTCTTT. It codes for CASSSTRGNTEAFF.

The rearrangement links TRBV6-6 to TRBJ2-7; TRBD1 agrees at 9 bases. Germline trimming cut 0 bases from V and 4 bases from J; bases unmatched to any gene: 1. The CDR3 loop spans 14 amino acids. Germline V gene lookup returns CDR1 MNHNY and CDR2 SVGAGI (reference sequence). The DNA for the CDR3 is TGTGCCAGCAGTTACTCGACAGGGGGGTACGAGCAGTACTTC. The encoded protein is CASSYSTGGYEQYF.

In its sample, this clone was seen once. This sequence joins TRBV5-5 and TRBJ2-7; 8 bases fit TRBD1. Unmatched junction bases numbered 8, after V lost 4 bases and J lost 5 bases. The V gene's germline CDR1 is SGHKS and CDR2 YYEKEE (reference sequence). The CDR3 is 14 amino acids. Here the CDR3 reads CASSPRTGTHEQYF. CDR3 bases: TGTGCCAGCAGCCCACGGACAGGGACCCACGAGCAGTACTTC.

The V call is TRBV4-3, the J call TRBJ2-7; D perhaps matches TRBD1 (5 bases). The V and J ends lost 2 bases and 3 bases respectively, with 11 bases between them. The CDR3 sequence is 14 residues long. Germline V lookup: CDR1 LGHNA, CDR2 YSLEER. The CDR3: CASSQKTESYEQYF. The CDR3 DNA sequence: TGCGCCAGCAGCCAAAAGACAGAGAGCTACGAGCAGTACTTC.

As for this clone: Other DNA sequences in this sample translate to the same CDR3. The chain's CDR3 is CASSLGTGGSFYGYTF. CDR3 DNA sequence: TGTGCCAGCAGTTTAGGGACAGGGGGCAGTTTCTATGGCTACACCTTC. V is TRBV28 and J is TRBJ1-2, with TRBD1 matching over 12 bases. The CDR3 runs to 16 residues. Per germline, CDR1 MDHEN and CDR2 SYDVKM. Trimming cost V 2 bases and J 4 bases; bases outside gene matches: 5.

This clone was observed a single time. The rearrangement uses TRBV7-2 and TRBJ2-1, with 12 bases lining up with TRBD2. The CDR3 loop spans 18 amino acids. Germline-derived CDR1 and CDR2 are SGHTA and FQGNSA. J gave up 7 bases and V 1 base, and 11 bases lay outside the gene matches. CDR3 in amino acids: CASSLGGFGTSGLNEQFF. In DNA form, the CDR3 reads TGTGCCAGCAGCTTAGGAGGTTTTGGGACTAGCGGGTTAAATGAGCAGTTCTTC.

The genes are TRBV28 and TRBJ2-3; 7 bases agree with TRBD2. CDR3 length: 16 residues. CDR1 is MDHEN, CDR2 SYDVKM, per germline. The V segment lost 3 bases and the J segment 5 bases; nucleotides outside the gene matches: 11. The CDR3 region has the DNA TGTGCCAGCAGTTTCTATGGGGGGGTGGTTCGAGATACGCAGTATTTT. This gives the protein CASSFYGGVVRDTQYF.

V gene TRBV7-7 combines with J gene TRBJ2-1; TRBD1 might be the D (6 bases). The length of the CDR3 is 13 residues. The V and J ends lost 5 bases and 7 bases respectively, with 12 bases between them. CDR1 SSHAT and CDR2 FNYEAQ come from the germline V gene (reference sequence). The CDR3 DNA sequence: TGTGCCAGCAGCATGGACAGATGGAATGAGCAGTTCTTC. It specifies CASSMDRWNEQFF.

This clone was recorded only once. V is TRBV25-1 and J is TRBJ1-1; 7 nucleotides align to TRBD1. The V segment lost 3 bases and the J segment 6 bases; nucleotides outside the gene matches: 7. The CDR3 sequence is 14 residues long. CDR1 and CDR2 from the germline V gene are MGHDK and SYGVNS. CDR3 amino acids: CASSETGFSAEAFF. CDR3 DNA: TGTGCCAGCAGTGAGACAGGGTTTAGCGCTGAAGCTTTCTTT.

This chain uses TRBV29-1 with TRBJ2-5, with D possibly being TRBD2 (6 bases). Germline V gives CDR1 SQVTM, CDR2 ANQGSEA. This CDR3 has 14 residues. V was cut by 3 bases and J by 9 bases, with 20 bases left in between. The CDR3, as DNA: TGCAGCGTTGATATTGGGGGGACCGCCGTGGCCCAGTACTTC. Encoded protein: CSVDIGGTAVAQYF. Together with reference TRBV29-1 and TRBJ2-5, the CDR3 gives the full variable domain: SAVISQKPSRDICQRGTSLTIQCQVDSQVTMMFWYRQQPGQSLTLIATANQGSEATYESGFVIDKFPISRPNLTFSTLTVSNMSPEDSSIYLCSVDIGGTAVAQYFGPGTRLLVL.

This clone has a single count. The chain combines TRBV28 with TRBJ2-7; 9 positions match TRBD2. This CDR3 has 15 residues. CDR1 and CDR2 from the germline V gene are MDHEN and SYDVKM. Losses at the gene ends were 3 bases for V and 2 bases for J; bases not matched to a gene: 5. DNA of the CDR3: TGTGCCAGCAGTTTCGGGGCGGGAGGGCCCTACGAGCAGTACTTC. This translates into CASSFGAGGPYEQYF.

This rearrangement joins TRBV6-5 to TRBJ2-2; 7 nucleotides align to TRBD2. CDR1 is MNHEY, CDR2 SVGAGI, per germline. V lost 3 bases, J lost 0 bases, and 4 bases stayed unmatched. CDR3 length equals 16 residues. The CDR3 DNA reads TGTGCCAGCAGTTATCGTGGGGGGGCGAACACCGGGGAGCTGTTTTTT. Protein: CASSYRGGANTGELFF.

The chain links TRBV4-2 to TRBJ1-4, with D unresolved. Germline loops: CDR1 LGHNA, CDR2 YNFKEQ. This CDR3 contains 14 residues. Trimming removed 1 base from V and 5 bases from J, with 8 bases in between. CDR3 loop: CASSQVLKNEKLFF. The CDR3 nucleotides read TGTGCCAGCAGCCAAGTCCTAAAGAATGAAAAACTGTTTTTT.

This chain uses TRBV29-1 with TRBJ1-2; 10 nucleotides agree with TRBD1. There are 15 residues in the CDR3. Trimming cost V 0 bases and J 8 bases; bases outside gene matches: 9. CDR1 and CDR2 from the germline V gene are SQVTM and ANQGSEA. The CDR3 sequence is CSVEEEDRGNGGYTF. The CDR3 DNA sequence: TGCAGCGTTGAAGAAGAGGACAGGGGGAACGGGGGCTACACCTTC. Drawing the rest from reference TRBV29-1 and TRBJ1-2, the complete variable domain is SAVISQKPSRDICQRGTSLTIQCQVDSQVTMMFWYRQQPGQSLTLIATANQGSEATYESGFVIDKFPISRPNLTFSTLTVSNMSPEDSSIYLCSVEEEDRGNGGYTFGSGTRLTVV.

The V and J genes are TRBV29-1 and TRBJ1-2; 8 bases agree with TRBD1. J gave up 2 bases and V 7 bases, and 9 bases lay outside the gene matches. The CDR3 loop spans 14 amino acids. Germline loops: CDR1 SQVTM, CDR2 ANQGSEA. CDR3 residues: CSALLTGGNYGYTF. CDR3 nucleotides: TGCAGCGCCCTCCTCACAGGGGGGAACTATGGCTACACCTTC.

The chain is built from TRBV29-1 and TRBJ1-1, with TRBD1 matching 7 bases. This CDR3 is 13 amino acids long. Germline values: CDR1 SQVTM, CDR2 ANQGSEA. The V segment lost 5 bases and the J segment 7 bases; nucleotides outside the gene matches: 10. CDR3 in DNA: TGCAGCGTTAGTGGGACAGAAAAGGGTGAAGCTTTCTTT. Translating it yields CSVSGTEKGEAFF.